The following is a T cell receptor (beta chain) sequence with its context. At one of its ends the junction is not consistent with the germline gene, which may arise from a read error. The source of the sample is a study of CD8+CD57+ T cells in acquired aplastic anemia. Turning to the study itself: CD4+ and CD8+ cells, once sorted, gave DNA averaging roughly 3.4 ug.

All sequencing subjects had displayed CD8+CD57+ cell expansion on flow cytometry. Genomic DNA templated the TCR beta VDJ and CDR3 profiling. TCRdb re-derived calls from the reads in MiXCR, one entry per CDR3 protein. The sample records 200,000 to 300,000 distinct CDR3 sequences, approximately 86% being singletons. Sample: sorted CD4+, CD8+, or CD8+CD57+ T cells (not recorded which) from PBMCs. This clonotype was sampled from a human donor with aplastic anemia.

The CDR3 DNA follows: TGTGCCAGCAGAGTAGCTCGGACCAGGAAGAATGAAGCTTTCTTT. Translated, it gives CASRVARTRKNEAFF. The V call is TRBV9, the J call TRBJ1-1; no definite D call. CDR1 and CDR2 (germline): SGDLS, YYNGEE. This CDR3 spans 15 amino acids.